A single sample is the source of the 7 T cell receptor beta chains below, sequenced in a study of CD8 T cells in Susac syndrome. The RNA, about 0.45 to 1 ug, was put through reverse transcription using random hexamers. TCRdb redid the calling of the immunoSEQ multiplex PCR reads with MiXCR, one entry per CDR3 protein. The sample lists about 300,000 distinct CDR3 sequences, about nine tenths seen once, with more than 0.15% in the top ten. Material: CD8+ T cells from PBMCs. The receptors here all came from a human donor with multiple sclerosis.

The CDR3 sequence: CASSQEGPGGPTETQYF. CDR3 nucleotides: TGTGCCAGCAGCCAAGAAGGACCGGGAGGGCCGACTGAGACCCAGTACTTC. The rearrangement uses TRBV4-2 and TRBJ2-5; 8 nucleotides align to TRBD2. The CDR3 totals 17 residues. Germline V gene lookup returns CDR1 LGHNA and CDR2 YNFKEQ. V was pared by 0 bases and J by 5 bases, with 11 bases of the junction left unmatched.

This chain uses TRBV2 with TRBJ1-2; the D gene is possibly TRBD1 (5 bases). Germline CDR1 reads SNHLY; CDR2 reads FYNNEI. The V end was cut by 3 bases, the J end by 0 bases, with 5 bases between. This CDR3 spans 13 amino acids. CDR3 sequence reads: CASSDRANYGYTF. The CDR3 nucleotides are TGTGCCAGCAGTGACAGGGCTAACTATGGCTACACCTTC. Full variable domain (missing parts from reference TRBV2 and TRBJ1-2): EPEVTQTPSHQVTQMGQEVILRCVPISNHLYFYWYRQILGQKVEFLVSFYNNEISEKSEIFDDQFSVERPDGSNFTLKIRSTKLEDSAMYFCASSDRANYGYTFGSGTRLTVV.

This clonotype appeared a single time. The CDR3 sequence is CASSHAWDNTEAFF. CDR3 bases: TGCGCCAGCAGCCATGCTTGGGATAACACTGAAGCTTTCTTT. The chain recombines TRBV4-1 with TRBJ1-1; D is ambiguous. Germline V gene data show CDR1 as MGHRA and CDR2 as YSYEKL. Deletions cut 3 bases from V and 2 bases from J, with 10 bases between. The CDR3 is 14 residues long.

The V gene is TRBV19, the J gene TRBJ2-2; no clear D. CDR1 is LNHDA, CDR2 SQIVND, per germline (reference sequence). V was clipped by 3 bases and J by 4 bases, with 6 bases between them. The CDR3 consists of 13 residues. CDR3 DNA sequence: TGTGCCAGTAGTATCACCCTCACCGGGGAGCTGTTTTTT. Amino acids: CASSITLTGELFF.

Comments on this clonotype: A junction end diverges from the germline sequence, so it may reflect a read error. The chain couples TRBV7-7 to TRBJ2-2; D is perhaps TRBD1 or TRBD2 (5 bases each). The CDR3 is 17 amino acids. Germline CDR1 and CDR2: SSHAT and FNYEAQ (reference sequence). As DNA, the CDR3 is TGTGCTAGCAGCTCTGGGGGAGTTGGATCCGGCACCGGGGAGCTGTTTTTT. It yields the protein CASSSGGVGSGTGELFF.

The CDR3 loop is CASSPRGFEQYF. In DNA, the CDR3 is TGTGCCAGCAGCCCCCGCGGGTTCGAGCAGTACTTC. The chain links TRBV7-8 to TRBJ2-7, with D tentatively TRBD2 (5 bases). The germline CDR1 and CDR2 sequences are SGHVS and FQNEAQ. The CDR3 sequence is 12 residues long. With 5 bases removed from V and 6 bases from J, the gap between germline ends came to 11 bases.

The CDR3 DNA is TGTGCCAGCAGGCTCACAGATACGCAGTATTTT. This codes for CASRLTDTQYF. V is TRBV7-9 and J is TRBJ2-3; D gene uncertain. V lost 6 bases to trimming and J lost 2 bases, with 3 bases between them. The CDR3 is 11 amino acids. Germline loops: CDR1 SEHNR, CDR2 FQNEAQ (reference sequence). Using reference TRBV7-9 and TRBJ2-3 for the parts outside the CDR3, the full variable domain is DTGVSQNPRHKITKRGQNVTFRCDPISEHNRLYWYRQTLGQGPEFLTYFQNEAQLEKSRLLSDRFSAERPKGSFSTLEIQRTEQGDSAMYLCASRLTDTQYFGPGTRLTVL.